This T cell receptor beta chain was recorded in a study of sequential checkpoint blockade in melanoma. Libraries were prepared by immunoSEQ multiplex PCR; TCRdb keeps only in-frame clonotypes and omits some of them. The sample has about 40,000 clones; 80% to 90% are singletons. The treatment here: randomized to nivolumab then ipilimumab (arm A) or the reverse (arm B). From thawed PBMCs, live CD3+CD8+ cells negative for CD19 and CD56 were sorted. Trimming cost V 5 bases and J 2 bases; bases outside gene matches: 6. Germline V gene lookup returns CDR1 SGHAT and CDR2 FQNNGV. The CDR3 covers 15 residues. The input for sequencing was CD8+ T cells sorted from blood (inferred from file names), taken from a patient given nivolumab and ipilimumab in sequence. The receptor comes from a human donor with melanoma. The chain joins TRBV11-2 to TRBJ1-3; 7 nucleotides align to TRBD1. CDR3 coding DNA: TGTGCCAGCAGCCCAGAGACAGGGCCTGGAAACACCATATATTTT. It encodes CASSPETGPGNTIYF. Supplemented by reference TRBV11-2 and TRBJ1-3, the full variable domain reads EAGVAQSPRYKIIEKRQSVAFWCNPISGHATLYWYQQILGQGPKLLIQFQNNGVVDDSQLPKDRFSAERLKGVDSTLKIQPAKLEDSAVYLCASSPETGPGNTIYFGEGSWLTVV.